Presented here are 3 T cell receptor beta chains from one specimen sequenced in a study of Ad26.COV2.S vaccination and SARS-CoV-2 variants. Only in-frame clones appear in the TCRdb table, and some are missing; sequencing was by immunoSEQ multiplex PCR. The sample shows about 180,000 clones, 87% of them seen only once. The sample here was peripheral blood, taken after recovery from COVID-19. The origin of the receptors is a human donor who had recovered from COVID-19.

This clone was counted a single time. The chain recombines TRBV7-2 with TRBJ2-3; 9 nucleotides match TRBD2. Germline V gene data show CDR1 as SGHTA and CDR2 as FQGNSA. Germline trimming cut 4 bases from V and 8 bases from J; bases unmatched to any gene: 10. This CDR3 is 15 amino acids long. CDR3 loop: CASSSGLADPGTQYF. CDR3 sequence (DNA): TGTGCCAGCAGCTCGGGACTAGCAGACCCGGGTACGCAGTATTTT.

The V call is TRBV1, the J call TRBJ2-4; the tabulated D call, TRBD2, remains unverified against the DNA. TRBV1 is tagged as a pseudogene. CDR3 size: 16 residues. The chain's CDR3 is CTSSYRRDLAKNIQYF. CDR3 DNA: TGCACCAGCAGCTACCGACGGGATCTAGCCAAAAACATTCAGTACTTC.

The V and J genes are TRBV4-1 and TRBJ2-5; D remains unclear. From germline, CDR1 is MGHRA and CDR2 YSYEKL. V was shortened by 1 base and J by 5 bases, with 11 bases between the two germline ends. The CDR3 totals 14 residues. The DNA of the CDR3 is TGCGCCAGCAGCCAAGGCCCCACCCGGGAGACCCAGTACTTC. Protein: CASSQGPTRETQYF.